The clone carrying this TCR beta chain was seen more than once but under ten times. Data came from immunoSEQ multiplex PCR; TCRdb stores just in-frame clones and leaves some out. The sample records about 150,000 clones, about nine tenths being singletons. This CDR3 spans 12 amino acids. CDR1 MDHEN and CDR2 SYDVKM come from the germline V gene. Trimming took 9 bases from V and 3 from J, leaving 12 bases between them. The data were obtained in a study of T cell responses to AZD1222 COVID-19 vaccine. The source material was peripheral blood, sampled 28 days after the second AZD1222 dose. The sequence was collected from an adult who received the AZD1222 COVID-19 vaccine. This chain links TRBV28 with TRBJ2-7; D not resolved. The CDR3 reads CASLKPNYEQYF. The CDR3 nucleotides read TGTGCCAGTTTAAAACCCAACTACGAGCAGTACTTC. Full variable domain (outside the CDR3, taken from reference TRBV28 and TRBJ2-7): DVKVTQSSRYLVKRTGEKVFLECVQDMDHENMFWYRQDPGLGLRLIYFSYDVKMKEKGDIPEGYSVSREKKERFSLILESASTNQTSMYLCASLKPNYEQYFGPGTRLTVT.